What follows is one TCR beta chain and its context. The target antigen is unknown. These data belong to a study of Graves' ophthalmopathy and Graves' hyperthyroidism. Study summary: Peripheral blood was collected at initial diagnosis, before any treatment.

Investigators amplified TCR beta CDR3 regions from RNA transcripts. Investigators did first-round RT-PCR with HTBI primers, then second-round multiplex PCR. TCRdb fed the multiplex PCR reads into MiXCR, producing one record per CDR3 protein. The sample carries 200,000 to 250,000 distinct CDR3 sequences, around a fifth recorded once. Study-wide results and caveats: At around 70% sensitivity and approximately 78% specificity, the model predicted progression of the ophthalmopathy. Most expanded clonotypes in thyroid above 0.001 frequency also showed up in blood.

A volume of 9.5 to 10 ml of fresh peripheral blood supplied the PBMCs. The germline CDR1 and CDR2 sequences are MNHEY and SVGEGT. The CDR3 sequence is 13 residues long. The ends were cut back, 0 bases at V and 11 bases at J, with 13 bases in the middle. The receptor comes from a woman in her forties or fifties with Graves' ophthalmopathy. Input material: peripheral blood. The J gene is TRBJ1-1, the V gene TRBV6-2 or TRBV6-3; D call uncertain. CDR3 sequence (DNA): TGTGCCAGCAGTTACTCGAGCGGCTTGGTGGCTTTCTTT. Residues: CASSYSSGLVAFF.